The 21 T cell receptor beta chains in this list originate from one sample, sequenced in a study of T cell responses to AZD1222 COVID-19 vaccine. Method: immunoSEQ multiplex PCR; TCRdb's copy keeps in-frame clones and lacks some. The sample consists of some 100,000 clones, 85% to 90% of them appearing once. This specimen consisted of peripheral blood, obtained on day 0 of AZD1222 vaccination. The receptors here all came from an adult in good health.

This clone has only one observation. This sequence joins TRBV18 and TRBJ1-1; D is undetermined. Trimming shortened V by 2 bases and J by 1 base, and 8 bases separated the two germline ends. There are 14 residues in the CDR3. Germline loops: CDR1 KGHSH, CDR2 LQKENI. The CDR3 DNA sequence: TGTGCCAGCTCACCAGACATATCGAACACTGAAGCTTTCTTT. Translation gives CASSPDISNTEAFF.

V gene TRBV5-1 combines with J gene TRBJ1-1, with a weak D call TRBD1 (5 bases). Germline CDR1 SGHRS, CDR2 YFSETQ. The CDR3 consists of 14 residues. Trimming left V 4 bases short and J 4 bases short, with 14 bases between. The CDR3 spells CASSPQGGVTEAFF. CDR3 DNA sequence: TGCGCCAGCAGCCCCCAGGGTGGCGTCACTGAAGCTTTCTTT.

The chain has TRBV28 and TRBJ1-4; 10 nucleotides align to TRBD1. Per germline, CDR1 MDHEN and CDR2 SYDVKM. This CDR3 region has 15 residues. The V and J ends lost 5 bases and 7 bases, in that order; junction bases with no gene match: 7. The CDR3 sequence is CASSPGQGKIEKLFF. The DNA for the CDR3 is TGTGCCAGCAGTCCGGGACAGGGGAAGATTGAAAAACTGTTTTTT.

The chain links TRBV29-1 to TRBJ2-3; D is unclear. The CDR3 spans 12 residues. Germline CDR1 SQVTM, CDR2 ANQGSEA. The V end was cut by 7 bases, the J end by 1 base, with 9 bases between. The CDR3 loop reads CSGTTGTDTQYF. CDR3 sequence (DNA): TGCAGCGGCACTACAGGCACAGATACGCAGTATTTT.

The rearrangement uses TRBV7-2 and TRBJ2-7, with D possibly matching TRBD2 (5 bases). The CDR3 contains 14 residues. Germline V gene data show CDR1 as SGHTA and CDR2 as FQGNSA. Between the trimmed V and J ends, which lost 5 bases and 2 bases, there was a span of 13 bases. Here the CDR3 reads CASSRGLNPYEQYF. The DNA of the CDR3 is TGTGCCAGCAGCCGCGGACTCAACCCCTACGAGCAGTACTTC.

This chain joins TRBV6-5 and TRBJ2-7; 8 bases map to TRBD2. CDR1 and CDR2 from the germline V gene are MNHEY and SVGAGI. There are 15 residues in the CDR3. J lost 2 bases, V lost 3 bases, and 6 bases had no gene match. CDR3 sequence (DNA): TGTGCCAGCAGTTATGGGGGAGCGGGAGCCTACGAGCAGTACTTC. Its protein product is CASSYGGAGAYEQYF.

This chain connects TRBV30 to TRBJ2-1; 8 bases agree with TRBD2. There are 12 residues in the CDR3. V lost 1 base to trimming and J lost 8 bases; unmatched junction nucleotides: 1. Germline-derived CDR1 and CDR2 are GTSNPN and SVGIG (reference sequence). The CDR3 reads CAWSGAGDEQFF. CDR3 sequence (DNA): TGTGCCTGGAGTGGAGCGGGAGATGAGCAGTTCTTC.

This clone was observed a few times. This chain uses TRBV6-1 with TRBJ1-5, with D uncertain. V shed 2 bases and J shed 7 bases, with 9 bases lying between them. This CDR3 comprises 13 residues. Germline CDR1 MNHNS, CDR2 SASEGT. This chain's CDR3 is CASSEKGGQPQHF. DNA for the CDR3: TGTGCCAGCAGTGAAAAGGGCGGGCAGCCCCAGCATTTT.

The chain carries TRBV12-5 and TRBJ2-1, with TRBD2 identical over 13 bases. The germline V gene has CDR1 LGHNT and CDR2 FRNRAP. The junction had 5 bases not matched to a gene; V was cut back by 3 bases and J by 0 bases. The CDR3 totals 18 residues. This chain's CDR3 is CASGFGTSGASSYNEQFF. The CDR3 DNA reads TGTGCTAGTGGTTTTGGGACTAGCGGGGCGAGCTCCTACAATGAGCAGTTCTTC.

The chain uses TRBV6-5 and TRBJ2-7; D may correspond to TRBD1 or TRBD2 (5 bases each). V lost 5 bases to trimming and J lost 2 bases, with 16 bases between them. Per germline, CDR1 MNHEY and CDR2 SVGAGI. This CDR3 comprises 15 residues. Written as DNA, the CDR3 is TGTGCCAGCAGTCCTACCCCGCAGGGAGCCTACGAGCAGTACTTC. Translated: CASSPTPQGAYEQYF.

The chain employs TRBV7-2 and TRBJ1-1; D is unclear. CDR3 length: 15 amino acids. Trimming shortened V by 0 bases and J by 6 bases, and 14 bases separated the two germline ends. Germline lookup yields CDR1 SGHTA and CDR2 FQGNSA. As DNA, the CDR3 is TGTGCCAGCAGCTTAGCGGGCGGAGGGTTGGCTGAAGCTTTCTTT. Protein product: CASSLAGGGLAEAFF.

Concerning this clone itself: Distinct nucleotide sequences in the sample also encode this CDR3. The chain carries TRBV27 and TRBJ2-6; D uncertain. V dropped 6 bases and J dropped 1 base, with 4 bases sitting between them. Germline CDR1 is MNHEY and CDR2 is SMNVEV (reference sequence). CDR3 length equals 13 residues. The CDR3 region has the DNA TGTGCCAGCAGCCTATCTGGGGCCAACGTCCTGACTTTC. Translated, it gives CASSLSGANVLTF.

V usage is TRBV7-3 and J usage is TRBJ1-2, with 7 bases fitting TRBD1. Germline V gene lookup returns CDR1 SGHTA and CDR2 FQGTGA. The junction had 6 bases not matched to a gene; V was cut back by 0 bases and J by 8 bases. The length of the CDR3 is 14 residues. CDR3 loop: CASSLTGTAEGYTF. The CDR3, as DNA: TGTGCCAGCAGCTTAACCGGGACAGCGGAAGGCTACACCTTC.

This clone was counted once. V gene TRBV19 combines with J gene TRBJ1-4; D is ambiguous. Germline-derived CDR1 and CDR2 are LNHDA and SQIVND (reference sequence). The CDR3 covers 13 residues. Trimming stripped 3 bases from V and 8 bases from J, with 10 bases between. CDR3 sequence reads: CASSIVWEEKLFF. CDR3 nucleotide sequence: TGTGCCAGTAGTATTGTTTGGGAGGAAAAACTGTTTTTT.

The V and J genes are TRBV25-1 and TRBJ1-1, with no clear D. This CDR3 comprises 12 residues. The germline V and J ends were trimmed by 5 bases and 3 bases, with 7 bases remaining between them. Germline values: CDR1 MGHDK, CDR2 SYGVNS. CDR3 loop: CASSRGYTEAFF. The CDR3 DNA is TGTGCCAGCAGTCGAGGGTACACTGAAGCTTTCTTT.

The V gene is TRBV4-1, the J gene TRBJ2-1; 8 bases match TRBD2. The germline V gene encodes CDR1 MGHRA and CDR2 YSYEKL. The CDR3 length is 16 residues. The J segment lost 4 bases and the V segment lost 3 bases, leaving 8 bases of the junction unmatched. The DNA for the CDR3 is TGCGCCAGCAGCCAGGGACGGGGGGGACAATACAATGAGCAGTTCTTC. Protein product: CASSQGRGGQYNEQFF.

The J gene is TRBJ2-1, the V gene TRBV4-1; perhaps D is TRBD1 or TRBD2 (5 bases each). V gave up 4 bases and J gave up 9 bases, with 10 bases separating them. Germline CDR1 is MGHRA and CDR2 is YSYEKL. CDR3 length: 12 residues. CDR3 in DNA: TGCGCCAGCAGCCCGGGGCAGAGTGAGCAGTTCTTC. This encodes CASSPGQSEQFF.

The chain combines TRBV18 with TRBJ1-4, with D tentatively TRBD1 (5 bases). The CDR3 is 14 residues long. Germline-derived CDR1 and CDR2 are KGHSH and LQKENI. Trimming removed 4 bases from V and 7 bases from J, with 13 bases in between. The CDR3 loop is CASSRSQGVEKLFF. The DNA of the CDR3 is TGTGCCAGCTCACGGTCTCAGGGTGTTGAAAAACTGTTTTTT.

The chain uses TRBV28 and TRBJ2-2, with 7 bases fitting TRBD1. V trimming: 8 bases; J trimming: 0 bases; junction bases outside the gene matches: 3. The CDR3 length is 14 residues. Germline V gene sequence: CDR1 MDHEN, CDR2 SYDVKM. The CDR3 DNA is TGTGCCAGCCACGACAGGGCGAACACCGGGGAGCTGTTTTTT. Translation gives CASHDRANTGELFF. The variable domain in full, completed from reference TRBV28 and TRBJ2-2, reads DVKVTQSSRYLVKRTGEKVFLECVQDMDHENMFWYRQDPGLGLRLIYFSYDVKMKEKGDIPEGYSVSREKKERFSLILESASTNQTSMYLCASHDRANTGELFFGEGSRLTVL.

The V and J genes are TRBV10-3 and TRBJ2-1; 9 positions agree with TRBD1. The CDR3 loop spans 16 amino acids. The ends lost 1 base at V and 2 bases at J; junction bases unmatched: 3. Germline CDR1 is ENHRY and CDR2 is SYGVKD. This CDR3 is CAISELGQGPYNEQFF. The CDR3, as DNA: TGTGCCATCAGTGAGTTGGGACAGGGTCCCTACAATGAGCAGTTCTTC.

Here the CDR3 reads CSVVEGEREAFF. The CDR3 bases are TGCAGCGTTGTTGAGGGGGAGAGGGAAGCTTTCTTT. The chain links TRBV29-1 to TRBJ1-1; the D gene is possibly TRBD1 (6 bases). The V gene lost 4 bases and the J gene lost 8 bases, with 14 bases spanning the gap. Germline loops: CDR1 SQVTM, CDR2 ANQGSEA. The CDR3 sequence is 12 residues long. The full variable domain, with the rest looked up from reference TRBV29-1 and TRBJ1-1, is SAVISQKPSRDICQRGTSLTIQCQVDSQVTMMFWYRQQPGQSLTLIATANQGSEATYESGFVIDKFPISRPNLTFSTLTVSNMSPEDSSIYLCSVVEGEREAFFGQGTRLTVV.